This is a list of T cell receptor beta chains from one sample in a study of monozygotic twins with inflammatory bowel disease. TCRdb re-called the 5' RACE reads and gives one entry per CDR3 protein, without DNA. Found here are about 110,000 distinct CDR3 sequences; the top ten clones hold about an eighth. The sequencing input was blood. These receptors were taken from a human donor with ulcerative colitis or Crohn's disease, or a healthy co-twin of an affected twin (not recorded which). CDR3s include the opening cysteine and the closing phenylalanine or tryptophan. Fields, in order: J gene, V gene, CDR3 protein.

j_call: TRBJ2-4; v_call: TRBV15; cdr3_aa: CATSDAWNIQYF
j_call: TRBJ1-2; v_call: TRBV20-1; cdr3_aa: CSASARSYSYGYTF
j_call: TRBJ2-2; v_call: TRBV3-1; cdr3_aa: CASSQGPPTGIDTGELFF
j_call: TRBJ2-3; v_call: TRBV11-2; cdr3_aa: CASSLYDASPSTDTQYF
j_call: TRBJ2-2; v_call: TRBV20-1; cdr3_aa: CSASQQGATGELFF
j_call: TRBJ2-3; v_call: TRBV6-9; cdr3_aa: CASSYSDIAGGTDTQYF
j_call: TRBJ1-1; v_call: TRBV5-6; cdr3_aa: CASSFSPGTNTEAFF
j_call: TRBJ1-4; v_call: TRBV28; cdr3_aa: CASSFLAGGQGEKLFF
j_call: TRBJ2-1; v_call: TRBV12-3/TRBV12-4; cdr3_aa: CASSTAYRASNEQFF
j_call: TRBJ1-1; v_call: TRBV20-1; cdr3_aa: CSASFAGSTTEAFF
j_call: TRBJ1-4; v_call: TRBV12-3/TRBV12-4; cdr3_aa: CASSRRQGTNEKLFF
j_call: TRBJ1-4; v_call: TRBV7-9; cdr3_aa: CASSNGGGEGEKLFF
j_call: TRBJ2-1; v_call: TRBV5-1; cdr3_aa: CASSISGGPYNEQFF
j_call: TRBJ1-1; v_call: TRBV18; cdr3_aa: CASSLSQGTSPEGDTEAFF
j_call: TRBJ2-2; v_call: TRBV5-6; cdr3_aa: CASSVRDRGKSNTGELFF
j_call: TRBJ2-7; v_call: TRBV6-1; cdr3_aa: CASRIKQGTYEQYF
j_call: TRBJ2-4; v_call: TRBV7-2; cdr3_aa: CASSLASVEGAPKNF
j_call: TRBJ2-3; v_call: TRBV5-1; cdr3_aa: CASSILGPGALTDTQYF
j_call: TRBJ2-7; v_call: TRBV2; cdr3_aa: CASRVLAGGSYEQYF
j_call: TRBJ1-3; v_call: TRBV6-1; cdr3_aa: CASKRQGATRGNTIYF
j_call: TRBJ2-2; v_call: TRBV15; cdr3_aa: CATSRRMGTGELFF
j_call: TRBJ1-1; v_call: TRBV11-1; cdr3_aa: CASSSRSNTEAFF
j_call: TRBJ1-5; v_call: TRBV27; cdr3_aa: CASSFVGGNQPQHF
j_call: TRBJ2-1; v_call: TRBV5-4; cdr3_aa: CASSLDFETSGRNEQFF
j_call: TRBJ2-2; v_call: TRBV5-1; cdr3_aa: CASSQLAGGPTGELFF
j_call: TRBJ2-3; v_call: TRBV7-2; cdr3_aa: CASSRGSDTQYF
j_call: TRBJ2-4; v_call: TRBV11-2; cdr3_aa: CASSLSPGDIQYF
j_call: TRBJ1-2; v_call: TRBV2; cdr3_aa: CASRSQGIYGYTF
j_call: TRBJ1-2; v_call: TRBV11-2; cdr3_aa: CASSRTGMYGYTF
j_call: TRBJ1-4; v_call: TRBV9; cdr3_aa: CASSSLQVATNEKLFF
j_call: TRBJ1-2; v_call: TRBV11-2; cdr3_aa: CASSLERVGYTF
j_call: TRBJ2-7; v_call: TRBV20-1; cdr3_aa: CSASPGFGNSYEQYF
j_call: TRBJ2-1; v_call: TRBV20-1; cdr3_aa: CSAKGIAGTKDEQFF
j_call: TRBJ2-7; v_call: TRBV24-1; cdr3_aa: CATSDLASGSNYEQYF
j_call: TRBJ1-1; v_call: TRBV20-1; cdr3_aa: CSAQGKGTEAFF
j_call: TRBJ2-1; v_call: TRBV7-3; cdr3_aa: CASSLWAGGFDEQFF
j_call: TRBJ2-1; v_call: TRBV20-1; cdr3_aa: CSASSSRQGQGEQFF
j_call: TRBJ2-7; v_call: TRBV9; cdr3_aa: CASSVTSNPPYEQYF
j_call: TRBJ2-5; v_call: TRBV9; cdr3_aa: CASSVGIAGAQETQYF
j_call: TRBJ2-7; v_call: TRBV11-2; cdr3_aa: CASSLGLAGGASIYEQYF
j_call: TRBJ1-2; v_call: TRBV7-8; cdr3_aa: CASSVNRDSPSDGYTF
j_call: TRBJ1-2; v_call: TRBV4-3; cdr3_aa: CASSQDRVGELFYGYTF
j_call: TRBJ1-2; v_call: TRBV5-4; cdr3_aa: CASSSTGNYGYTF
j_call: TRBJ2-1; v_call: TRBV7-9; cdr3_aa: CASRPGQHNEQFF
j_call: TRBJ2-6; v_call: TRBV7-6; cdr3_aa: CASSLDRSGSVGANVLTF
j_call: TRBJ2-7; v_call: TRBV7-2; cdr3_aa: CASSLYTYEQYF
j_call: TRBJ1-4; v_call: TRBV27; cdr3_aa: CASSLTVNNEKLFF
j_call: TRBJ2-7; v_call: TRBV20-1; cdr3_aa: CSASLAGRPYEQYF
j_call: TRBJ1-1; v_call: TRBV30; cdr3_aa: CAWSVLRDTEAFF
j_call: TRBJ2-1; v_call: TRBV10-3; cdr3_aa: CAIKSRDYTIYNEQFF
j_call: TRBJ2-7; v_call: TRBV27; cdr3_aa: CASSPMGTGLYEQYF
j_call: TRBJ2-5; v_call: TRBV18; cdr3_aa: CASSPAVGNRPWETQYF
j_call: TRBJ1-4; v_call: TRBV2; cdr3_aa: CASTRDRVEKLFF
j_call: TRBJ2-3; v_call: TRBV20-1; cdr3_aa: CSAQEGRNSRGWGYF